What follows is one T cell receptor (beta chain) and its context. Its cognate antigen is unknown. One junction end does not reproduce the germline sequence, and a read error may be involved. The same CDR3 also results from other DNA sequences found in this sample. The sample is drawn from a study of regulatory dendritic cells for organ transplantation. Notes on the study in general: Considerable individual heterogeneity was seen in alloreactive memory CD8+ T cells. Memory CD8+ T cells were the most oligoclonal; naive cells were highly diverse. Among resting subsets, memory CD8+ cells contained the most alloreactive clonotypes.

Sequenced by immunoSEQ multiplex PCR; TCRdb stores in-frame clones only, minus some. The sample includes over 8,500 clones, roughly two thirds seen only once; the top ten take approximately 17%. CDR1 is MNHEY, CDR2 SMNVEV, per germline (reference sequence). CDR3 length equals 13 residues. FACS sorted CD4+ or CD8+ T cells into CD45RA+ naive and CD45RO+ memory. Source material: memory CD8+ T cells from blood. Subset: CD45RO+ memory T cells. The V gene is TRBV27, the J gene TRBJ1-1; D not resolved. This receptor was obtained from a human donor in good health. CDR3 DNA: TGTGCCAGCAGTTTGGGTCTGAACACTGAGGCTTTCTTT. Protein sequence: CASSLGLNTEAFF.